Following are 9 T cell receptor beta chains from one sample sequenced in a study of technical replicates of blood from several donors. The table came from immunoSEQ multiplex PCR; TCRdb's copy has only in-frame clones and leaves some out. The table lists roughly 81,000 clones, approximately 97% of them singletons. Specimen: T cells isolated from PBMCs. Every receptor here comes from a human donor in good health.

The V call is TRBV11-3, the J call TRBJ2-5, with 14 positions matching TRBD2. V dropped 4 bases and J dropped 5; count of bases not matched to a gene: 9. The CDR3 is made up of 17 amino acids. Looked up from germline, CDR1 is SGHNT and CDR2 is YENEEA. CDR3 bases: TGTGCCAGCAGCTCAAGACTAGCGGGGGGGCCGGAGGAGACCCAGTACTTC. Translation gives CASSSRLAGGPEETQYF.

The chain links TRBV27 to TRBJ2-1, with 8 bases that match TRBD2. Trimming at V came to 3 bases and at J to 8 bases, leaving 9 bases not matched to a gene. This CDR3 region has 15 residues. Germline values: CDR1 MNHEY, CDR2 SMNVEV (reference sequence). The CDR3 DNA is TGTGCCAGCAGTTTCGGGACTAGTATAGGAGATGAGCAGTTCTTC. Amino acids: CASSFGTSIGDEQFF.

This chain connects TRBV27 to TRBJ1-2, with D perhaps TRBD1 (6 bases). Germline V gene lookup returns CDR1 MNHEY and CDR2 SMNVEV (reference sequence). Trimming took off 6 bases at V and 4 bases at J, with 21 bases between the two ends. The CDR3 is 16 residues long. CDR3 residues: CASRRTGPFSFYGYTF. DNA for the CDR3: TGTGCCAGCAGGCGTACAGGGCCCTTTTCGTTCTATGGCTACACCTTC.

The gene calls are TRBV19 and TRBJ2-3, with 12 bases that match TRBD2. Germline V gives CDR1 LNHDA, CDR2 SQIVND (reference sequence). With V trimmed by 4 bases and J by 3 bases, 5 bases remained unmatched. The CDR3 extends over 16 amino acids. The CDR3: CASSRGTSGLTDTQYF. The CDR3 coding sequence is TGTGCCAGTAGTAGGGGGACTAGCGGGTTGACAGATACGCAGTATTTT.

A note on this clone: At one end the junction does not follow the germline gene, possibly because of a read error. The chain recombines TRBV7-7 with TRBJ2-3; 13 bases fit TRBD2. The germline V gene encodes CDR1 SSHAT and CDR2 FNYEAQ (reference sequence). This CDR3 has 16 residues. CDR3 bases: TGTGCTAGCAGCTCCGGACTAGCGGGGGCCACAGATACGCAGTATTTT. Translating it yields CASSSGLAGATDTQYF.

V is TRBV6-5 and J is TRBJ2-3; 7 bases are shared with TRBD1. Germline loops: CDR1 MNHEY, CDR2 SVGAGI. V was clipped by 3 bases and J by 2 bases; unmatched bases: 8. The CDR3 runs to 16 residues. This chain's CDR3 is CASSYRGTEHTDTQYF. The CDR3 DNA follows: TGTGCCAGCAGTTATAGGGGGACAGAACACACAGATACGCAGTATTTT.

The chain has TRBV5-1 and TRBJ2-7; 12 bases match TRBD1. J was trimmed by 4 bases and V by 4 bases; bases with no gene match: 9. The length of the CDR3 is 16 residues. CDR1 and CDR2 (germline): SGHRS, YFSETQ. The CDR3 protein is CASSTAGTGGKYEQYF. CDR3 DNA sequence: TGCGCCAGCAGCACCGCCGGGACAGGGGGCAAGTACGAGCAGTACTTC.

The genes are TRBV30 and TRBJ2-5; 8 nucleotides match TRBD2. Germline CDR1 and CDR2: GTSNPN and SVGIG (reference sequence). This CDR3 region has 14 residues. Trimming cost V 0 bases and J 3 bases; bases outside gene matches: 3. CDR3 protein: CAWSVGAGEETQYF. DNA for the CDR3: TGTGCCTGGAGTGTAGGAGCGGGGGAAGAGACCCAGTACTTC.

The V call is TRBV2, the J call TRBJ1-5; D unclear. V gave up 5 bases and J gave up 0 bases, with 11 bases separating them. The CDR3 spans 15 residues. Germline lookup yields CDR1 SNHLY and CDR2 FYNNEI. The CDR3 nucleotides read TGTGCCAGCAGTCGCAGCGAAAATAGCAATCAGCCCCAGCATTTT. Its protein is CASSRSENSNQPQHF. Variable domain in full (rest from reference TRBV2 and TRBJ1-5): EPEVTQTPSHQVTQMGQEVILRCVPISNHLYFYWYRQILGQKVEFLVSFYNNEISEKSEIFDDQFSVERPDGSNFTLKIRSTKLEDSAMYFCASSRSENSNQPQHFGDGTRLSIL.